The 2 T cell receptor beta chains listed next were all sequenced from one sample in a study of blood T cell repertoires in COVID-19. Method: immunoSEQ multiplex PCR; TCRdb's copy keeps in-frame clones and lacks some. The table has some 110,000 clones, about 83% seen once. Sequencing was carried out using peripheral blood. These TCRs come from a man aged 65 to 85 with acute or convalescent COVID-19.

This clone is a singleton in its sample. The chain combines TRBV30 with TRBJ1-5; a weak D match, TRBD1 (6 bases). This CDR3 is 15 amino acids long. Germline V gene lookup returns CDR1 GTSNPN and CDR2 SVGIG (reference sequence). V lost 2 bases and J 5 bases, leaving 16 bases between the germline ends. CDR3 sequence (DNA): TGTGCCTGGAGTCAGGCGGGGGGCGCAGATCAGCCCCAGCATTTT. Translation gives CAWSQAGGADQPQHF.

The CDR3 spells CAWSVGQENSPLHF. The CDR3 coding sequence is TGTGCCTGGAGTGTTGGACAGGAAAATTCACCCCTCCACTTT. The chain joins TRBV30 to TRBJ1-6; 7 positions agree with TRBD1. CDR3 length: 14 amino acids. V was clipped by 0 bases and J by 7 bases; unmatched bases: 3. The germline CDR1 and CDR2 sequences are GTSNPN and SVGIG (reference sequence). The full variable domain, with the rest looked up from reference TRBV30 and TRBJ1-6, is SQTIHQWPATLVQPVGSPLSLECTVEGTSNPNLYWYRQAAGRGLQLLFYSVGIGQISSEVPQNLSASRPQDRQFILSSKKLLLSDSGFYLCAWSVGQENSPLHFGNGTRLTVT.